The present entry profiles one T cell receptor beta chain with its context. The data were taken from a study of blood T cell repertoires in COVID-19. V lost 4 bases, J lost 4 bases, and 13 bases lay in between. The CDR3 length is 14 residues. Germline V lookup: CDR1 LGHDT, CDR2 YNNKEL (reference sequence). Libraries were prepared by immunoSEQ multiplex PCR; TCRdb keeps only in-frame clonotypes and omits some of them. The sample records roughly 80,000 clones, approximately 80% being singletons. The V call is TRBV3-1 (or the pseudogene TRBV3-2), the J call TRBJ2-5; perhaps TRBD1 as D (6 bases). The sample was peripheral blood. The origin of this receptor is a man aged 60-69 years with active or convalescent COVID-19. In nucleotides, the CDR3 is TGTGCCAGCAGCCCATCAGGGGCCTCAGAGACCCAGTACTTC. This sequence encodes CASSPSGASETQYF.